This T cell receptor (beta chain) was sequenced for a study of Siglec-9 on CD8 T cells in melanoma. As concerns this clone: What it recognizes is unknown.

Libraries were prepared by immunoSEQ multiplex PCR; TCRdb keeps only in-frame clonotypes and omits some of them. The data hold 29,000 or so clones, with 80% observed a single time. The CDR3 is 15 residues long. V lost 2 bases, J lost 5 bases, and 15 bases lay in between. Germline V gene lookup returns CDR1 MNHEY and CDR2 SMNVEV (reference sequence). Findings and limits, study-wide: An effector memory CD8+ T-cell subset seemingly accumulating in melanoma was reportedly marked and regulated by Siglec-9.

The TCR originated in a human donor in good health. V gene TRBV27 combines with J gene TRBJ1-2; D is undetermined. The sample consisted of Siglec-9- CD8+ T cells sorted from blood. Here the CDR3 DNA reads TGTGCCAGCAGTTTAACAAGGACGTACATGTATGGCTACACCTTC. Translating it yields CASSLTRTYMYGYTF.